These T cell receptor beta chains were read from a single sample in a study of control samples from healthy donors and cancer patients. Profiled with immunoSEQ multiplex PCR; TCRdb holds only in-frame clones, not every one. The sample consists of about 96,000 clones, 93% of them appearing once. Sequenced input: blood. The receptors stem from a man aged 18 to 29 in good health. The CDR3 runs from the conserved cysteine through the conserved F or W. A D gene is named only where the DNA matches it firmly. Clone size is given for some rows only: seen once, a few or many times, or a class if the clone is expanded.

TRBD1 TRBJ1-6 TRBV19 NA CASSISWGQTNSPLHF TGTGCCAGTAGTATAAGCTGGGGACAGACTAATTCACCCCTCCACTTT
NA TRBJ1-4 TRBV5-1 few CASSLLVNDEKLFF TGCGCCAGCAGTTTGTTAGTTAATGATGAAAAACTGTTTTTT
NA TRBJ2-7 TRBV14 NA CASSRRGARDEQYF TGTGCCAGCAGCCGGCGAGGGGCTCGAGACGAGCAGTACTTC
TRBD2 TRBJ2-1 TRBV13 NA CASSNKREGRYNEQFF TGTGCCAGCAGCAATAAGCGGGAGGGCCGGTACAATGAGCAGTTCTTC
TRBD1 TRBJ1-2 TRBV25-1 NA CASSDLTGGGQKYGYTF TGTGCCAGCAGTGACCTGACAGGGGGCGGGCAAAAATATGGCTACACCTTC
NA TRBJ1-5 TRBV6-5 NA CATGETVYSNQPQHF TGTGCCACCGGGGAGACAGTCTATAGCAATCAGCCCCAGCATTTT
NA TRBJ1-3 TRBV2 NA CASSTVGSGNTIYF TGTGCCAGCTCCACCGTAGGCTCTGGAAACACCATATATTTT
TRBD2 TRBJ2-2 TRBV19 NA CASSKIGGANTGELFF TGTGCCAGTAGCAAAATCGGGGGGGCGAACACCGGGGAGCTGTTTTTT
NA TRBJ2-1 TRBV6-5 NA CASSYRDEQFF TGTGCCAGCAGTTATCGTGATGAGCAGTTCTTC
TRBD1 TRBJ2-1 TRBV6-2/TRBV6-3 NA CASSYSGQGLEQFF TGTGCCAGCAGTTACTCGGGACAGGGCTTGGAGCAGTTCTTC
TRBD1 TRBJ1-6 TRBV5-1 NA CASSPDRADSPLHF TGCGCCAGCAGCCCGGACAGGGCGGATTCACCCCTCCACTTT
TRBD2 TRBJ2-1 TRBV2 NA CASNRDRGTSGRGYWYNEQFF TGTGCCAGCAATCGGGACAGGGGAACTAGCGGGAGGGGCTATTGGTACAATGAGCAGTTCTTC
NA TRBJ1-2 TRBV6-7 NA CASNRTYGYTF TGTGCCAGCAATAGGACATATGGCTACACCTTC
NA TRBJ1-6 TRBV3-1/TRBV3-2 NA CATQMGDGNSPLHF TGTGCCACCCAGATGGGGGACGGTAATTCACCCCTCCACTTT
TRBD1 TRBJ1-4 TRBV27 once CASSLGTGGEKLFF TGTGCCAGCAGTTTGGGGACAGGGGGTGAAAAACTGTTTTTT
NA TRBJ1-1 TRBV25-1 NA CASSEWVGPETEAFF TGTGCCAGCAGTGAATGGGTGGGGCCGGAAACTGAAGCTTTCTTT
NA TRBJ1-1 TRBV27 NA CASSRKWQRGLFPEAFF TGTGCCAGCAGTCGGAAGTGGCAGCGGGGACTCTTTCCTGAAGCTTTCTTT
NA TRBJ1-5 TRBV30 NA CAWSGGQPNQPQHF TGTGCCTGGAGTGGCGGACAGCCGAATCAGCCCCAGCATTTT
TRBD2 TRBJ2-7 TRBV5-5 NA CASSFTYGTTTPEQYF TGTGCCAGCAGCTTCACATACGGGACTACAACACCCGAGCAGTACTTC
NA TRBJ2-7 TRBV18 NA CASSRDTYEQYF TGTGCCAGCTCACGGGATACCTACGAGCAGTACTTC
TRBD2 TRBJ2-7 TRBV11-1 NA CASSQRTSGGALEQYF TGTGCCAGCAGCCAACGGACTAGCGGGGGGGCTTTGGAGCAGTACTTC
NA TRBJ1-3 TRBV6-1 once CASSDNQGSSTNTIYF TGTGCCAGCAGTGATAATCAGGGTAGTTCGACAAACACCATATATTTT